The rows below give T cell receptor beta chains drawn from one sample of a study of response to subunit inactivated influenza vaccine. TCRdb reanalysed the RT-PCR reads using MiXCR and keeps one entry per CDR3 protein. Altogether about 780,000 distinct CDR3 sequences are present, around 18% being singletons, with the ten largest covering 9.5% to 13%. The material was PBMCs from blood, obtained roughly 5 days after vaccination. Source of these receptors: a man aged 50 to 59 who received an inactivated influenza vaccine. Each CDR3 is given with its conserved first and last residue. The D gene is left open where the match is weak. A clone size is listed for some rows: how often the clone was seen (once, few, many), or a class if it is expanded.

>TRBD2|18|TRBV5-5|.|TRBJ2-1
CASTRGFLAGGNYNEQFF
TGTGCCAGCACCCGGGGGTTTCTAGCGGGAGGGAACTACAATGAGCAGTTCTTC
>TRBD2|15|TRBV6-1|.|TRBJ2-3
CASTRTSGGSDTQYF
TGTGCCAGCACCCGGACTAGCGGGGGGTCAGATACGCAGTATTTT
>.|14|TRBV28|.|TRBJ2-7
CASSSSDVMREQYF
TGTGCCAGCAGTTCCAGCGACGTCATGCGGGAGCAGTACTTC
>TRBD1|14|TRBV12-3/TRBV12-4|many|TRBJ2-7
CASRCLPRGREQYF
TGTGCCAGCAGGTGTTTACCCAGGGGGCGAGAGCAGTACTTC
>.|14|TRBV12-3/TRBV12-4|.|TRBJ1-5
CASSLYQGNQPQHF
TGTGCCAGCAGTTTGTATCAGGGTAACCAGCCCCAGCATTTT
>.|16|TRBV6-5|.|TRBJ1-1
CASSYSNSMMNTEAFF
TGTGCCAGCAGTTACTCGAACAGTATGATGAACACTGAAGCTTTCTTT
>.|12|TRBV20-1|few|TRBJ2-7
CSALRASYEQYF
TGCAGTGCGTTGAGGGCGAGTTACGAGCAGTACTTC
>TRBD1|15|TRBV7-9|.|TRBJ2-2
CASSITGEKAGELFF
TGTGCCAGCAGCATTACAGGGGAAAAGGCCGGGGAGCTGTTTTTT
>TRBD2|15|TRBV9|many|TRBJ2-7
CASSLTGGGTYEQYF
TGTGCCAGCAGCCTTACGGGGGGAGGGACCTACGAGCAGTACTTC
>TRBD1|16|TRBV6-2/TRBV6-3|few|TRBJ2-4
CASGKGTGRFKNIQYF
TGTGCCAGCGGGAAAGGGACAGGGAGGTTCAAAAACATTCAGTACTTC
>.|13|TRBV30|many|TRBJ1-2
CAWSVQQHYGYTF
TGTGCCTGGAGTGTACAACAGCACTATGGCTACACCTTC
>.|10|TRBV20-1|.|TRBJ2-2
CSVHAGELFF
TGCAGCGTTCATGCCGGGGAGCTGTTTTTT
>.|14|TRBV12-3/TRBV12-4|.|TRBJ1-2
CASRPTGMYYGYTF
TGTGCCAGCAGGCCCACAGGGATGTACTATGGCTACACCTTC
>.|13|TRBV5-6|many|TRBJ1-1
CASSLRRRTEAFF
TGTGCCAGCAGCTTGAGGCGGAGGACTGAAGCTTTCTTT
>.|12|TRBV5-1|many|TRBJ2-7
CASSLEGVEQYF
TGCGCCAGCAGCTTGGAGGGCGTAGAGCAGTACTTC
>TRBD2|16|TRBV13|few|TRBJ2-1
CASSSLKGTSDNEQFF
TGTGCCAGCAGCTCCCTTAAGGGGACTAGCGACAATGAGCAGTTCTTC
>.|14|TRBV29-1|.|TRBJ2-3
CSVGYSQSGDTQYF
TGCAGCGTTGGGTACAGTCAGAGTGGAGATACGCAGTATTTT
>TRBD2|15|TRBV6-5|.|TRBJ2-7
CASSYGTSGSGEQYF
TGTGCCAGCAGTTACGGGACTAGCGGGAGTGGGGAGCAGTACTTC
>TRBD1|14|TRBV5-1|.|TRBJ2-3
CASSYGQGGDTQYF
TGCGCCAGCAGCTACGGACAGGGAGGAGATACGCAGTATTTT
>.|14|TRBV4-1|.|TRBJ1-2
CASSQDGQGYGYTF
TGCGCCAGCAGCCAAGATGGGCAGGGCTATGGCTACACCTTC
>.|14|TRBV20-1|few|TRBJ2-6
CSARSRIGANVLTF
TGCAGTGCTAGATCCCGAATTGGGGCCAACGTCCTGACTTTC
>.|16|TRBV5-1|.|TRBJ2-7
CASSAELTRGFGEQYF
TGCGCCAGCAGCGCAGAGTTGACAAGGGGATTTGGTGAGCAGTACTTC
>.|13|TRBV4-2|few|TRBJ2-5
CASSQAIGETQYF
TGTGCCAGCAGCCAAGCAATAGGGGAGACCCAGTACTTC
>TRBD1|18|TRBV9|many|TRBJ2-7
CASSVGVGGTGGEDEQYF
TGTGCCAGCAGCGTAGGTGTCGGAGGGACAGGGGGCGAGGACGAGCAGTACTTC
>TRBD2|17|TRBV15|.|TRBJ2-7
CATSREAGLVLSYEQYF
TGTGCCACCAGCAGAGAGGCGGGACTAGTACTGTCCTACGAGCAGTACTTC
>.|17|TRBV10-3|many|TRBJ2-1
CAISEKRTSLSYNEQFF
TGTGCCATCAGTGAGAAAAGGACTTCCCTCTCCTACAATGAGCAGTTCTTC
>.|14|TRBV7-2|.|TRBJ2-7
CASSPSSATYEQYF
TGTGCCAGCAGCCCGTCTAGCGCCACCTACGAGCAGTACTTC
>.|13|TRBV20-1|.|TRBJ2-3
CRVKHPGTDTQYF
TGCAGGGTAAAGCATCCTGGCACAGATACGCAGTATTTT
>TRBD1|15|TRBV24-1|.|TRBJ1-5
CATSAGQGGHQPQHF
TGTGCCACCAGTGCGGGACAGGGCGGCCATCAGCCCCAGCATTTT
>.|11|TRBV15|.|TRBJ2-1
CATSSSHEQFF
TGTGCCACCAGCAGTTCACATGAGCAGTTCTTC
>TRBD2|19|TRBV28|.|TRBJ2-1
CASSPMLSSGRSSYNEQFF
TGTGCCAGCAGTCCAATGCTCTCTAGCGGGCGGAGCTCCTACAATGAGCAGTTCTTC
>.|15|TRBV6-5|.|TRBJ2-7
CASSYSGALLREQYF
TGTGCCAGCAGTTACTCCGGAGCCCTTTTACGGGAGCAGTACTTC
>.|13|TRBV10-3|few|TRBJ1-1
CAIRPGPNTEAFF
TGTGCCATCAGACCAGGACCGAACACTGAAGCTTTCTTT
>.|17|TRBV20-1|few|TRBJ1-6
CSARDGTSSSYNSPLHF
TGCAGTGCTAGAGACGGGACATCGAGCTCCTATAATTCACCCCTCCACTTT
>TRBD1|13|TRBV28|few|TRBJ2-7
CASSSDRGRGQYF
TGTGCCAGCAGTTCGGACAGGGGAAGAGGGCAGTACTTC
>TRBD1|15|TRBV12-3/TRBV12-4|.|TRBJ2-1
CASSLGTGSLDEQFF
TGTGCCAGCAGTCTGGGGACAGGGAGTCTGGATGAGCAGTTCTTC
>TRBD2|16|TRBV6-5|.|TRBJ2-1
CASSSTPGLAGIEQFF
TGTGCCAGCAGTTCAACGCCGGGACTAGCGGGAATCGAGCAGTTCTTC
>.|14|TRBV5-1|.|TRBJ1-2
CASSPDGSVYGYTF
TGCGCCAGCAGCCCCGATGGGAGTGTCTATGGCTACACCTTC
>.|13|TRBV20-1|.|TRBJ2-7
CSATDGNSYEQYF
TGCAGTGCTACAGACGGGAACTCCTACGAGCAGTACTTC
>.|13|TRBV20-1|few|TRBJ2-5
CSASGSRQETQYF
TGCAGTGCTAGCGGGAGTAGGCAAGAGACCCAGTACTTC
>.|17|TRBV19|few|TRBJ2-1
CASSNPRDTRSYNEQFF
TGTGCCAGTAGTAACCCCAGAGACACCCGCTCCTACAATGAGCAGTTCTTC
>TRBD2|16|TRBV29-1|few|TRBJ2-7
CSVTGTSGSSFYEQYF
TGCAGCGTTACCGGGACTAGCGGCTCGTCCTTCTACGAGCAGTACTTC
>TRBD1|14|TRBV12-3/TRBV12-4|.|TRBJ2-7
CASSRDRSAYEQYF
TGTGCCAGCAGTCGGGACAGGTCAGCCTACGAGCAGTACTTC